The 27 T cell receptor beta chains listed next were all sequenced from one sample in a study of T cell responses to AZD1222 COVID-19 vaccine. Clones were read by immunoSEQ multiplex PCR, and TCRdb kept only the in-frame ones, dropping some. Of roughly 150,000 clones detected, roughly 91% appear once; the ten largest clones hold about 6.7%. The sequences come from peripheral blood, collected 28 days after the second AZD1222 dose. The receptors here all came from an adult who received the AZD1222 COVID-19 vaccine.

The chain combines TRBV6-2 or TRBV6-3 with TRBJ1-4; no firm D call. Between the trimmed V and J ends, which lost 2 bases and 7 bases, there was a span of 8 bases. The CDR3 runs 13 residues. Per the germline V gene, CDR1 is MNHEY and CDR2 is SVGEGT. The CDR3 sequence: CASSYRRGEKLFF. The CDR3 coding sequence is TGTGCCAGCAGTTACCGGCGGGGTGAAAAACTGTTTTTT.

The CDR3 DNA reads TGTGCCAGTAGTATAGGATATGGGGCAGCCTCTGGAAACACCATATATTTT. This sequence encodes CASSIGYGAASGNTIYF. V is TRBV19 and J is TRBJ1-3; D is perhaps TRBD1 (5 bases). The CDR3 is 17 residues long. V was trimmed by 1 base and J by 0 bases, leaving 13 bases between them. Germline values: CDR1 LNHDA, CDR2 SQIVND (reference sequence).

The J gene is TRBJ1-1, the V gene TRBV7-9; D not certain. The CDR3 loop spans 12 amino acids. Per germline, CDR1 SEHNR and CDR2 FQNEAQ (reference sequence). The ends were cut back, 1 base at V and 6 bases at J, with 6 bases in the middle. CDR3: CASSLGPAEAFF. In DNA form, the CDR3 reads TGTGCCAGCAGCTTAGGACCGGCTGAAGCTTTCTTT.

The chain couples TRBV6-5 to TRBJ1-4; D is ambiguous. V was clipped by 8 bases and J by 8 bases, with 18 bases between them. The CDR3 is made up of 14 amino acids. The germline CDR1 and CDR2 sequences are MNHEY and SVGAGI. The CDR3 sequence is CASREGRGREKLFF. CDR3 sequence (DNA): TGTGCCAGCCGAGAGGGTCGGGGTCGGGAAAAACTGTTTTTT.

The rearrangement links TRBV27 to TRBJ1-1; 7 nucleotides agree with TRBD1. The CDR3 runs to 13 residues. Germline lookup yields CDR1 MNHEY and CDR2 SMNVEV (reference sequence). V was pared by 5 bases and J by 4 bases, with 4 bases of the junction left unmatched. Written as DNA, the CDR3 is TGTGCCAGCAGTATAACAGGGGTCACTGAAGCTTTCTTT. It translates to CASSITGVTEAFF.

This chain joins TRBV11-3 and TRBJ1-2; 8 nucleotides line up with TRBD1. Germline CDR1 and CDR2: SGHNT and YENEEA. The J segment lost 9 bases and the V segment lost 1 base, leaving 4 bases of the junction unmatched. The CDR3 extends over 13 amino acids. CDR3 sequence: CASSLVRGRRYTF. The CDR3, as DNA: TGTGCCAGCAGCTTAGTCAGGGGGCGACGCTACACCTTC. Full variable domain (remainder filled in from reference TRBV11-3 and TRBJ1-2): EAGVVQSPRYKIIEKKQPVAFWCNPISGHNTLYWYLQNLGQGPELLIRYENEEAVDDSQLPKDRFSAERLKGVDSTLKIQPAELGDSAVYLCASSLVRGRRYTFGSGTRLTVV.

The CDR3 nucleotides read TGTGCCAGCAGCTTAGAGGGTAACCCTGGTGGCTACACCTTC. Its protein product is CASSLEGNPGGYTF. The J gene is TRBJ1-2, the V gene TRBV7-9; D unclear. In germline, CDR1 is SEHNR, CDR2 FQNEAQ (reference sequence). The germline V and J ends were trimmed by 1 base and 7 bases, with 13 bases remaining between them. The CDR3 loop spans 14 amino acids. The whole variable domain, filled in from reference TRBV7-9 and TRBJ1-2, reads DTGVSQNPRHKITKRGQNVTFRCDPISEHNRLYWYRQTLGQGPEFLTYFQNEAQLEKSRLLSDRFSAERPKGSFSTLEIQRTEQGDSAMYLCASSLEGNPGGYTFGSGTRLTVV.

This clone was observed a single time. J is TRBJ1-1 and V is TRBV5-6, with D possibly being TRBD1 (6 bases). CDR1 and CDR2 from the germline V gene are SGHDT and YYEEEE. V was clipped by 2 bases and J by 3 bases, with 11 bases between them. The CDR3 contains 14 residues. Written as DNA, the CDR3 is TGTGCCAGCAGCTTTGGAGGGGGTGACACTGAAGCTTTCTTT. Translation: CASSFGGGDTEAFF.

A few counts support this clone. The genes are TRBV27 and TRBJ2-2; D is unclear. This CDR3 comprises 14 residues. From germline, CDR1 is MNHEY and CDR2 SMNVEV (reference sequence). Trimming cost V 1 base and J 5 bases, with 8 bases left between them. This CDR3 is CASSLFRSTGELFF. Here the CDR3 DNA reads TGTGCCAGCAGTTTATTTCGGAGTACCGGGGAGCTGTTTTTT.

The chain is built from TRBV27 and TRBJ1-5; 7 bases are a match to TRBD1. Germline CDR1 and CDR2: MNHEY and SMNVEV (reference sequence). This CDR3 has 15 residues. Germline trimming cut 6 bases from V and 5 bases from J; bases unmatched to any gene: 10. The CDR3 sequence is CASSAGTVADQPQHF. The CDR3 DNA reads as TGTGCCAGCAGCGCCGGGACAGTAGCGGATCAGCCCCAGCATTTT.

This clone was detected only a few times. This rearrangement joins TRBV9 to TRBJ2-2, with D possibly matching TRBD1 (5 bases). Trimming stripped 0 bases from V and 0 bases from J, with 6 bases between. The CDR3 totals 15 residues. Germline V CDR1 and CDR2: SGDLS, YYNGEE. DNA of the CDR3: TGTGCCAGCAGCGTAGCAGGGTCGAACACCGGGGAGCTGTTTTTT. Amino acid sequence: CASSVAGSNTGELFF.

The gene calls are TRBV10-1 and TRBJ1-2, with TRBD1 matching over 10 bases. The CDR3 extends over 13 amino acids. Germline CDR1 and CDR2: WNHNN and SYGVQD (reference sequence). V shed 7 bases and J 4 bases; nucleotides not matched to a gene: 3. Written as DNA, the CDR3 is TGCGCCAGCAACCGGGACAGGGGCTATGGCTACACCTTC. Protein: CASNRDRGYGYTF.

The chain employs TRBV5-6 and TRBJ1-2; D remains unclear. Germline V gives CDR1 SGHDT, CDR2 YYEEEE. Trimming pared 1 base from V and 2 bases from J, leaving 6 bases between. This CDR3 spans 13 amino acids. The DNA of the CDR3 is TGTGCCAGCAGCTTGTCAGGAAACTATGGCTACACCTTC. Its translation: CASSLSGNYGYTF.

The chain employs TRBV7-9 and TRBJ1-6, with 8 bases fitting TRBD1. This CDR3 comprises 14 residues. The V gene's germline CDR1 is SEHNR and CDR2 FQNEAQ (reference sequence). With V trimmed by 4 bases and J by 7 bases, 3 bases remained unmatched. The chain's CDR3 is CASSSWTGNSPLHF. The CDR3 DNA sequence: TGTGCCAGCAGCTCTTGGACAGGGAATTCACCCCTCCACTTT.

DNA of the CDR3: TGTGCCAGCAGCCAAGGTACAGGGACCCGTAATGAGCAGTTCTTC. Protein product: CASSQGTGTRNEQFF. The chain links TRBV3-1 (or the pseudogene TRBV3-2) to TRBJ2-1; perhaps TRBD1 as D (6 bases). V was cut by 1 base and J by 7 bases, with 14 bases left in between. The CDR3 loop spans 15 amino acids. Looked up from germline, CDR1 is LGHDT and CDR2 is YNNKEL (reference sequence).

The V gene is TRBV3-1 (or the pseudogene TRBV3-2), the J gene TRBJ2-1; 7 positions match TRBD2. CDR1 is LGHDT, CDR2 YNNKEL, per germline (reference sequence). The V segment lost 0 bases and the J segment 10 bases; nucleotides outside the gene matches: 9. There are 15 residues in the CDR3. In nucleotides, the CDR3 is TGTGCCAGCAGCCAAGAAGGGGAGGGTTCCTCCGAGCAGTTCTTC. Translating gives CASSQEGEGSSEQFF.

The CDR3 sequence is CASSFRQLWNEQFF. For the CDR3, the DNA is TGTGCCAGCAGCTTTCGACAGCTCTGGAATGAGCAGTTCTTC. The chain joins TRBV7-9 to TRBJ2-1; tentative D call: TRBD1 (5 bases). The CDR3 is 14 amino acids. The V end was cut by 3 bases, the J end by 7 bases, with 13 bases between. Germline V gene sequence: CDR1 SEHNR, CDR2 FQNEAQ (reference sequence).

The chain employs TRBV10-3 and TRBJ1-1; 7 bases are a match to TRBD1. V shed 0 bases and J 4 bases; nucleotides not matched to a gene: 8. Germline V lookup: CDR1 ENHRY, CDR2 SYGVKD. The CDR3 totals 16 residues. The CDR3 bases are TGTGCCATCAGTGAGTCGAACAGGGGTTTCGCCACTGAAGCTTTCTTT. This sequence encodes CAISESNRGFATEAFF.

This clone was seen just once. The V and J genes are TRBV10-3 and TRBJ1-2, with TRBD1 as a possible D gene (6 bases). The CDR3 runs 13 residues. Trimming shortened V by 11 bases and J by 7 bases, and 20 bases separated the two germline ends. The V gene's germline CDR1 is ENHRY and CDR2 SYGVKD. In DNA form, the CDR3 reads TGTGCCGCCACGCCCCTACCCAGGGGTGGCTACACCTTC. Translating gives CAATPLPRGGYTF.

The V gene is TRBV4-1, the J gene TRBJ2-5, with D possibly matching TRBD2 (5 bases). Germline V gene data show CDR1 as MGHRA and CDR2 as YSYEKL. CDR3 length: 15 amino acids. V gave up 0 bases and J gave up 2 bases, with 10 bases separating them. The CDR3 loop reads CASSQDPGTQETQYF. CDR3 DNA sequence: TGCGCCAGCAGCCAAGATCCGGGAACTCAAGAGACCCAGTACTTC.

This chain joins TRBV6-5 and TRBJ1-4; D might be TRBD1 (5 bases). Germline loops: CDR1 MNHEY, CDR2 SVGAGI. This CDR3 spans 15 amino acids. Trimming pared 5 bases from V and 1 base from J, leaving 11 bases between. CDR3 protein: CASSRTSRTNEKLFF. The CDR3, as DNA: TGTGCCAGCAGTCGGACAAGCCGAACTAATGAAAAACTGTTTTTT.

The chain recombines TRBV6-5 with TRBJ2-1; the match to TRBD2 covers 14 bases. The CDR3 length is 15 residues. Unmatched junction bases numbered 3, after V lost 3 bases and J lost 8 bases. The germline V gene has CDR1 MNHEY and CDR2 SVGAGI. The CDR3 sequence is CASSYGTSGGHEQFF. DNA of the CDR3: TGTGCCAGCAGTTATGGGACTAGCGGGGGCCATGAGCAGTTCTTC.

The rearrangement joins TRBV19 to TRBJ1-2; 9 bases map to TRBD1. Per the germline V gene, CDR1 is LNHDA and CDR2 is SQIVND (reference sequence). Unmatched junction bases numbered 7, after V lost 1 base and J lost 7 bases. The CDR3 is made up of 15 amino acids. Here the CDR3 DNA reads TGTGCCAGTAGTATAGCACCGGACAGGGGAGCTGGCTACACCTTC. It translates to CASSIAPDRGAGYTF.

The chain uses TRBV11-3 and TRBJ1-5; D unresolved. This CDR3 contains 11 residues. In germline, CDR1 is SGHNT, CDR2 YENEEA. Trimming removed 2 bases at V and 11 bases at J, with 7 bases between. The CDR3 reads CASSLLPAQHF. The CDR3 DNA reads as TGTGCCAGCAGCTTATTGCCAGCCCAGCATTTT.

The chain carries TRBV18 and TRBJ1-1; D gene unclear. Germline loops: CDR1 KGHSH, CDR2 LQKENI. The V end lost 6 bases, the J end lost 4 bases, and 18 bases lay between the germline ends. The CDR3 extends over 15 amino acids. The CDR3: CASSPMGLEGTEAFF. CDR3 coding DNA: TGTGCCAGCTCGCCCATGGGCCTTGAAGGCACTGAAGCTTTCTTT.

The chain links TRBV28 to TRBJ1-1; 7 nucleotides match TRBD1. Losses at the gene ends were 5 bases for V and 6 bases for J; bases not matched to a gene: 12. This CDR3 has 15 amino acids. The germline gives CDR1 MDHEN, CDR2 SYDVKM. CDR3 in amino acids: CASSTDRDELAEAFF. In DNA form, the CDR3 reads TGTGCCAGCAGTACTGACAGGGACGAACTCGCTGAAGCTTTCTTT.

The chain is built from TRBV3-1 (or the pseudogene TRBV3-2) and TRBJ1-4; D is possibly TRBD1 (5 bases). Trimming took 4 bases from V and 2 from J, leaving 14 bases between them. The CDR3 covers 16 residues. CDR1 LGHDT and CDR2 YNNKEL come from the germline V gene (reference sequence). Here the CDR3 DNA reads TGTGCCAGCAGCCCCCGACGGGGCGGGACTAATGAAAAACTGTTTTTT. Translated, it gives CASSPRRGGTNEKLFF.